Listed below are T cell receptor beta chains from one sample, sequenced in a study of blood T cell repertoires in COVID-19. Clones were read by immunoSEQ multiplex PCR, and TCRdb kept only the in-frame ones, dropping some. The top ten clones hold around 10% of a sample with 100,000 or so clones, around 87% of them seen once. The specimen sequenced was peripheral blood. Every receptor here comes from a woman aged 25 to 39 with acute or convalescent COVID-19. Each CDR3 is given with its conserved first and last residue. A D gene is named only where the DNA matches it firmly. Clone size is stated in some rows and not others, as once, few, many or a class when expanded.

>TRBV9|-|-|TRBJ2-7
CASSPTDRTYEQYF
TGTGCCAGCAGCCCCACCGACAGGACCTACGAGCAGTACTTC
>TRBV13|-|-|TRBJ1-6
CASSLITGGNSPLHF
TGTGCCAGCAGCTTAATAACCGGAGGGAATTCACCCCTCCACTTT
>TRBV6-5|TRBD1|-|TRBJ1-4
CASRDRAEEKLFF
TGTGCCAGCAGGGACAGGGCAGAAGAAAAACTGTTTTTT
>TRBV19|-|-|TRBJ1-1
CASSMYSNTEAFF
TGTGCCAGTAGTATGTACAGCAACACTGAAGCTTTCTTT
>TRBV5-1|TRBD1|once|TRBJ2-7
CASSPGQASSYEQYF
TGCGCCAGCAGCCCTGGACAGGCCAGCTCCTACGAGCAGTACTTC
>TRBV4-2|TRBD2|-|TRBJ2-3
CAVRLAGSTDTQYF
TGTGCAGTTAGGCTAGCGGGGAGCACAGATACGCAGTATTTT
>TRBV28|-|once|TRBJ1-5
CASSVDTYSNQPQHF
TGTGCCAGCAGTGTTGACACCTATAGCAATCAGCCCCAGCATTTT
>TRBV12-2|-|-|TRBJ1-4
CASRYRQKPHIPTNEKLFF
TGTGCAAGTCGCTACCGACAGAAACCGCACATCCCAACTAATGAAAAACTGTTTTTT
>TRBV7-9|-|-|TRBJ1-2
CASSLAGIYGYTF
TGTGCCAGCAGCTTAGCGGGCATCTATGGCTACACCTTC
>TRBV4-1|-|few|TRBJ1-4
CASSQGGRGLDTNEKLFF
TGCGCCAGCAGCCAAGGCGGGCGGGGATTGGATACTAATGAAAAACTGTTTTTT
>TRBV18|-|-|TRBJ2-1
CASSPPGDSNNEQFF
TGTGCCAGCTCACCCCCTGGGGACTCGAACAATGAGCAGTTCTTC
>TRBV5-8|-|-|TRBJ1-5
CASSLAYGLGGNQPQHF
TGTGCCAGCAGCTTGGCTTATGGTTTGGGGGGAAATCAGCCCCAGCATTTT
>TRBV11-3|TRBD1|-|TRBJ2-2
CASSRGQGRGDTGELFF
TGTGCCAGCAGCCGCGGACAGGGACGTGGAGACACCGGGGAGCTGTTTTTT
>TRBV27|TRBD1|-|TRBJ1-2
CASSLAGQGRKNYGYTF
TGTGCCAGCAGTTTAGCAGGACAGGGAAGAAAAAACTATGGCTACACCTTC
>TRBV24-1|-|-|TRBJ2-4
CATSEPTGTPGGNIQYF
TGTGCCACCAGTGAACCGACCGGGACACCGGGGGGTAACATTCAGTACTTC
>TRBV5-1|-|-|TRBJ2-7
CASSYGGESYEQYF
TGCGCCAGCAGCTATGGAGGGGAGTCCTACGAGCAGTACTTC
>TRBV10-2|TRBD1|-|TRBJ2-2
CATGGEGADTGELFF
TGCGCCACAGGGGGTGAGGGGGCCGACACCGGGGAGCTGTTTTTT
>TRBV18|TRBD1|-|TRBJ1-1
CASSPGQGAGTEAFF
TGTGCCAGCTCACCGGGACAGGGGGCAGGAACTGAAGCTTTCTTT